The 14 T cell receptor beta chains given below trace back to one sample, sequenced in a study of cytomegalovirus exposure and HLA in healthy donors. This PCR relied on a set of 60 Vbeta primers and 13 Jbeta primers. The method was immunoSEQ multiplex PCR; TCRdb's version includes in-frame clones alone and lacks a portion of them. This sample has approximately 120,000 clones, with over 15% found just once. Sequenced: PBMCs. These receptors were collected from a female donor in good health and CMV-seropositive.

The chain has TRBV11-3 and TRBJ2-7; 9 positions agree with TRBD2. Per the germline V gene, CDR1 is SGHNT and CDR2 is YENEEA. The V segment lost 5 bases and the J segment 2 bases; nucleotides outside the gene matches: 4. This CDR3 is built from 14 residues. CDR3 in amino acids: CASSPTSGAYEQYF. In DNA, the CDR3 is TGTGCCAGCAGCCCGACTAGCGGAGCCTACGAGCAGTACTTC.

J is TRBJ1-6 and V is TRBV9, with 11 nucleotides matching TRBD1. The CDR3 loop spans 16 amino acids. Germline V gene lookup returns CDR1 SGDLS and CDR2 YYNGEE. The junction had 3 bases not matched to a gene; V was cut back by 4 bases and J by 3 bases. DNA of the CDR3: TGTGCCAGCAGCCTCGGGACAGGGGGCTATAATTCACCCCTCCACTTT. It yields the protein CASSLGTGGYNSPLHF.

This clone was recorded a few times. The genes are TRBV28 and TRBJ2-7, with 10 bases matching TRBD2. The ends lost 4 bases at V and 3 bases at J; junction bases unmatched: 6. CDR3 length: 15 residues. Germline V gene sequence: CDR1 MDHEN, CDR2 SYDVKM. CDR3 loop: CASSSGTSVFYEQYF. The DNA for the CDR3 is TGTGCCAGCAGTTCCGGGACTAGCGTGTTCTACGAGCAGTACTTC.

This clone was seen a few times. CDR3 bases: TGTGCCAGCAGGCCCGACAGGGACTCCGATGGCTACACCTTC. This sequence encodes CASRPDRDSDGYTF. The chain links TRBV6-5 to TRBJ1-2, with 7 bases matching TRBD1. CDR3 length equals 14 residues. The junction had 10 bases not matched to a gene; V was cut back by 6 bases and J by 6 bases. Germline V CDR1 and CDR2: MNHEY, SVGAGI.

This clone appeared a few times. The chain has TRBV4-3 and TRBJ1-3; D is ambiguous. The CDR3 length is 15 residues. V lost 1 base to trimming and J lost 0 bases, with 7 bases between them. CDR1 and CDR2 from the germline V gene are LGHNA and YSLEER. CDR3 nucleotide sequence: TGCGCCAGCAGCCAAGGGGAGTCCTCTGGAAACACCATATATTTT. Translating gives CASSQGESSGNTIYF.

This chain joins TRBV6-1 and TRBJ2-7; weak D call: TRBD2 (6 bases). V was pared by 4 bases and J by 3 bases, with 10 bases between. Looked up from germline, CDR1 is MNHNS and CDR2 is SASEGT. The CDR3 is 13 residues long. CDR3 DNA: TGTGCCAGCAGTGCGGGAGTATACTACGAGCAGTACTTC. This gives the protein CASSAGVYYEQYF.

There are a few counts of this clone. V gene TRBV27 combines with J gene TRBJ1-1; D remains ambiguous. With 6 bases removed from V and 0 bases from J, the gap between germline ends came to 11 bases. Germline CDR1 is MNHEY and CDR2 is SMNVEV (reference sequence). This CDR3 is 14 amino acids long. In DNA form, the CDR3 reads TGTGCCAGCAGGCTGACAAATATGAACACTGAAGCTTTCTTT. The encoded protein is CASRLTNMNTEAFF.

CDR3: CASSYNPLEQEINTIYF. The CDR3 DNA follows: TGTGCCAGCAGCTATAACCCTTTGGAACAGGAAATCAACACCATATATTTT. This chain joins TRBV5-4 and TRBJ1-3; the D gene is possibly TRBD1 (5 bases). V was shortened by 3 bases and J by 7 bases, with 23 bases between the two germline ends. The CDR3 spans 17 residues. The germline CDR1 and CDR2 sequences are SGHNT and YYREEE (reference sequence).

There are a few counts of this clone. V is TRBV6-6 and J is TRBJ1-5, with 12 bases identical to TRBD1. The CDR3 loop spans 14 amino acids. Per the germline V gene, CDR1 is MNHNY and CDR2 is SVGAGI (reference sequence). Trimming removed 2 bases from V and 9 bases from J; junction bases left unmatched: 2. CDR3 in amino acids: CASSYGTGGMPQHF. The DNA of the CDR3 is TGTGCCAGCAGTTACGGGACAGGGGGCATGCCCCAGCATTTT.

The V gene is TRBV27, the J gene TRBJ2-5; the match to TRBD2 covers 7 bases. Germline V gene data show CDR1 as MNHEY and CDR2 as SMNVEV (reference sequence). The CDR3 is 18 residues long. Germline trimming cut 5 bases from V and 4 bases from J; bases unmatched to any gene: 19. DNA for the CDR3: TGTGCCAGCAGTCCCTCGGGACTGACACCCTGGGAGGGAGAGACCCAGTACTTC. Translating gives CASSPSGLTPWEGETQYF.

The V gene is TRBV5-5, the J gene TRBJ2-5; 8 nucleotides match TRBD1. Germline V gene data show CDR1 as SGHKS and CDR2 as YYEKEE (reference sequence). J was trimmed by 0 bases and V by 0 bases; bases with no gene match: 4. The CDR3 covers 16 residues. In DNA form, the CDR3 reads TGTGCCAGCAGCTTGGGGACAGGGTTGTACCAAGAGACCCAGTACTTC. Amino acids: CASSLGTGLYQETQYF.

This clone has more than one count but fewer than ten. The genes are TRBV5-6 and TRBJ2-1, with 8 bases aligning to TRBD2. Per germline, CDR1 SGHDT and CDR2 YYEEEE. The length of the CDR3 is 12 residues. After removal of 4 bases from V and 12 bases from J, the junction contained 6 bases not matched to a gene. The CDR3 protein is CASSQAGAGQFF. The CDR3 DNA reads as TGTGCCAGCAGCCAAGCGGGAGCTGGGCAGTTCTTC. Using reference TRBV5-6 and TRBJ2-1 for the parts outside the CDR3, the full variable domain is DAGVTQSPTHLIKTRGQQVTLRCSPKSGHDTVSWYQQALGQGPQFIFQYYEEEERQRGNFPDRFSGHQFPNYSSELNVNALLLGDSALYLCASSQAGAGQFFGPGTRLTVL.

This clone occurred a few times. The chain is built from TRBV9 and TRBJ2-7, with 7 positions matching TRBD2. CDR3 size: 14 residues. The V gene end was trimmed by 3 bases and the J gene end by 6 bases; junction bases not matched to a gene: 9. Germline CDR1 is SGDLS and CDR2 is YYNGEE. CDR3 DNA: TGTGCCAGCAGCGCCCCTGGGGGGGAATCCGAGCAGTACTTC. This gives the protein CASSAPGGESEQYF.

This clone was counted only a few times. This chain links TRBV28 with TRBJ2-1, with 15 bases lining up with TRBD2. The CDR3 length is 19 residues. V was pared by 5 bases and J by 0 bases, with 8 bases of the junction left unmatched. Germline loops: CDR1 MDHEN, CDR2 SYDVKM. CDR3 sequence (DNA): TGTGCCAGCAGTCCGTGGACTAGCGGGGGGGCTAGCTCCTACAATGAGCAGTTCTTC. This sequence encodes CASSPWTSGGASSYNEQFF.